This note documents a single T cell receptor (beta chain) sequence. This clonotype was seen many times. Its cognate antigen has yet to be identified. Base qualities are missing; no much larger clone stands one base away. The library relied on 5' RACE. The sequencing machine was an Illumina HiSeq 2000. Template switching introduced a universal primer binding site; the final cDNA contained a unique molecular identifier, enabling accurate counting of TCR cDNA molecules. First-strand cDNA for TCR alpha and beta chains was synthesized from specific primers in the conserved constant-segment region. To control for contamination, each cDNA library was double barcoded with a SMART-Mk sample barcode plus Illumina barcodes. TruSeq adapter sequences and Illumina sample barcodes were added in two successive PCR steps. Sequencing of the TCR alpha and beta cDNA libraries was done on the Illumina HiSeq platform using custom primers. The paper's processing steps were these. MiGEC was used to process raw reads and extract unique molecular identifiers, and MiXCR was used to find CDR3 positions. Recombination models were inferred per individual with the repgenHMM and IGoR tools using an EM algorithm. The tcR package in R was used for shared clonotype analysis, with sharing normalized by the product of cloneset sizes. To study raw recombination without the effects of thymic and clonal selection, out-of-frame nonproductive sequences were analyzed. TCRdb itself trimmed the public reads at Q25 with fastp, ran MiXCR and retained productive beta chains. When rows share a CDR3 protein, they turn into one entry using the most common DNA and genes. Clone size and V and J calls follow TCRdb, not the original study. This sample lists 300,000 or so distinct CDR3 sequences; over 8.5% were detected once. The ten largest clones add up to roughly 6.4% of the sample.

Spanning cysteine to phenylalanine, the CDR3 consists of 15 amino acids. Only CDR3 DNA remains: 45 bases, in frame from the first base. V lost 0 bases and J lost 13 bases; the stretch between them is 22 bases long. Taken from the germline V gene (reference sequence), the CDR1 and CDR2 loops are DFQATT and SNEGSKA. Every donor was a healthy Caucasian. The twin cohort consisted of three pairs of female monozygotic twins, all aged roughly 18 to 30 years. Positive isolation kits from Invitrogen were used to isolate CD4+ and CD8+ T cell populations. These data originate in a study of identical twins listed by TCRdb under 2016. For the study in its entirety: The study deep-sequenced TCR alpha and beta repertoires from monozygotic twins, unrelated adults of various ages and cord blood to test whether fetal clonotypes persist. Replicate twin experiments were performed at different times using different library preparation protocols to rule out contamination.

What the authors observed across the whole study: Invariant T cells such as MAIT and iNKT could partly confound zero-insertion analyses, though diverse VJ usage argued against this for most clonotypes. Fewer insertions were carried by abundant cord blood beta clonotypes, a similar but weaker trend appeared in young adult naive repertoires, and no such trend appeared in memory repertoires. Because the same donors could not be followed over many years, the conclusions depended on cross-sectional statistical analysis. Compared with coincidental sharing between unrelated individuals, an excess of low generation-probability sequences was observed among out-of-frame TCR alpha sequences shared between twins. In monozygotic twins, recombination models systematically underestimated out-of-frame TCR alpha sharing, but the models matched the sharing seen between unrelated individuals. Excess twin sharing in beta out-of-frame sequences was weaker because fewer shared sequences lowered the signal-to-noise ratio.

These data also featured in a second study, about yellow fever vaccine responses in identical twins. Taken from the second paper: The T cell response to vaccination in identical twins was reported by the authors to appear partly convergent and partly personalized. In the study, vaccine-responding T cell clones were precisely tracked in identical twins.

Sequencing input: CD8+ T cells sorted from blood. The chain joins TRBV20-1 to TRBJ2-1; the D gene is perhaps TRBD2, from 5 matching bases. This clonotype was sampled from a woman under 30 in good health. CDR3 protein: CSARDSGNLLGEQFF. The bases read TGCAGTGCTAGAGATTCCGGGAACCTCCTCGGAGAACAGTTCTTC.